One sample yielded the 14 T cell receptor beta chains listed below, sequenced in a study of blood T cell repertoires in COVID-19. Assay used: immunoSEQ multiplex PCR; TCRdb lists only in-frame clones, some missing. Of 200,000 to 250,000 clones detected, about 85% appear once; the ten largest clones hold approximately 5.1%. Sequencing was done on a sample of peripheral blood. The receptors shown here come from a woman aged 55-69 years who had recovered from COVID-19.

The rearrangement links TRBV4-2 to TRBJ2-1; tentative D call: TRBD2 (5 bases). This CDR3 has 18 amino acids. V was trimmed by 0 bases and J by 3 bases, leaving 18 bases between them. CDR1 LGHNA and CDR2 YNFKEQ come from the germline V gene. For the CDR3, the DNA is TGTGCCAGCAGCCAAGATCGGAGTGGTAGCGATTTCTACAATGAGCAGTTCTTC. Translated, it gives CASSQDRSGSDFYNEQFF.

The V call is TRBV6-2 or TRBV6-3, the J call TRBJ2-7, with D possibly being TRBD2 (5 bases). Trimming stripped 6 bases from V and 5 bases from J, with 11 bases between. CDR1 and CDR2 from the germline V gene are MNHEY and SVGEGT. The CDR3 contains 12 residues. The CDR3 sequence is CASSSYGNEQYF. In nucleotides, the CDR3 is TGTGCCAGCAGCAGTTACGGGAACGAGCAGTACTTC.

The CDR3 spells CASSLETGENIQYF. The CDR3 DNA reads TGCGCCAGCAGCTTGGAGACAGGAGAAAACATTCAGTACTTC. The chain is built from TRBV5-1 and TRBJ2-4; weak D call: TRBD1 (6 bases). Trimming pared 0 bases from V and 5 bases from J, leaving 9 bases between. Germline CDR1 reads SGHRS; CDR2 reads YFSETQ. The CDR3 totals 14 residues.

The chain is built from TRBV5-1 and TRBJ2-7; the D gene is possibly TRBD2 (6 bases). Germline V gene lookup returns CDR1 SGHRS and CDR2 YFSETQ. CDR3 length: 14 amino acids. The ends were cut back, 0 bases at V and 4 bases at J, with 11 bases in the middle. This chain's CDR3 is CASSLAGDLYEQYF. CDR3 bases: TGCGCCAGCAGCTTGGCGGGGGACCTATACGAGCAGTACTTC.

This chain joins TRBV6-2 or TRBV6-3 and TRBJ1-5; no clear D. V gave up 0 bases and J gave up 11 bases, with 20 bases separating them. Germline assignment: CDR1 MNHEY and CDR2 SVGEGT. The CDR3 sequence is 16 residues long. Here the CDR3 DNA reads TGTGCCAGCAGTTACTCTATCGATCCGCGGGTCGGGGCCCAGCATTTT. This sequence encodes CASSYSIDPRVGAQHF.

V and J are TRBV18 and TRBJ1-1; TRBD1 matches 8 bases. The CDR3 length is 16 residues. Germline CDR1 reads KGHSH; CDR2 reads LQKENI. Trimming removed 1 base from V and 2 bases from J; junction bases left unmatched: 6. The chain's CDR3 is CASSPRTGSLNTEAFF. CDR3 nucleotide sequence: TGTGCCAGCTCACCACGGACAGGGAGTTTAAACACTGAAGCTTTCTTT.

The CDR3 DNA follows: TGTGCCAGCAGCTTTAGGGGGGGCGGGGAGACCCAGTACTTC. It translates to CASSFRGGGETQYF. The rearrangement links TRBV7-2 to TRBJ2-5, with D possibly being TRBD2 (7 bases). The CDR3 is made up of 14 amino acids. V was pared by 3 bases and J by 5 bases, with 13 bases between. Germline assignment: CDR1 SGHTA and CDR2 FQGNSA.

The chain joins TRBV19 to TRBJ2-1; 7 nucleotides align to TRBD2. The germline gives CDR1 LNHDA, CDR2 SQIVND (reference sequence). The length of the CDR3 is 16 residues. The V segment lost 1 base and the J segment 6 bases; nucleotides outside the gene matches: 9. The CDR3 region is CASSIVASGETNEQFF. CDR3 DNA: TGTGCCAGTAGTATAGTTGCTAGCGGCGAAACCAATGAGCAGTTCTTC.

V and J are TRBV7-8 and TRBJ2-7; tentative D call: TRBD1 (6 bases). Germline CDR1 is SGHVS and CDR2 is FQNEAQ. V gave up 5 bases and J gave up 1 base, with 9 bases separating them. CDR3 length: 13 amino acids. CDR3 region: CASSRDTSYEQYF. The CDR3 region has the DNA TGTGCCAGCAGCCGGGACACTTCCTACGAGCAGTACTTC.

The gene calls are TRBV5-1 and TRBJ2-7, with TRBD1 as a possible D gene (6 bases). V lost 5 bases and J 6 bases, leaving 21 bases between the germline ends. CDR3 size: 15 residues. Germline lookup yields CDR1 SGHRS and CDR2 YFSETQ. The CDR3 region has the DNA TGCGCCAGCAGACAATCAGGGGCCCGCCTGAGCGAGCAGTACTTC. Translation gives CASRQSGARLSEQYF. The variable domain in full, with the rest retrieved from reference TRBV5-1 and TRBJ2-7, is KAGVTQTPRYLIKTRGQQVTLSCSPISGHRSVSWYQQTPGQGLQFLFEYFSETQRNKGNFPGRFSGRQFSNSRSEMNVSTLELGDSALYLCASRQSGARLSEQYFGPGTRLTVT.

The J gene is TRBJ2-5, the V gene TRBV5-1; the D gene is possibly TRBD2 (5 bases). Deletions cut 1 base from V and 5 bases from J, with 12 bases between. CDR1 is SGHRS and CDR2 is YFSETQ in the germline V gene. This CDR3 is built from 14 residues. The CDR3 bases are TGCGCCAGCAGCTTGAGCCCTCCGGGGGAGACCCAGTACTTC. This translates into CASSLSPPGETQYF.

The gene calls are TRBV4-1 and TRBJ1-6; possibly TRBD1 for D (6 bases). V lost 2 bases to trimming and J lost 5 bases, with 16 bases between them. From germline, CDR1 is MGHRA and CDR2 YSYEKL. CDR3 size: 17 residues. CDR3 amino acids: CASSQFLAGANNSPLHF. The CDR3 DNA reads as TGCGCCAGCAGCCAATTCCTAGCGGGGGCGAATAATTCACCCCTCCACTTT.

This chain links TRBV29-1 with TRBJ1-2; D is unclear. CDR1 is SQVTM and CDR2 is ANQGSEA in the germline V gene. V was cut by 3 bases and J by 2 bases, with 10 bases left in between. The CDR3 is 13 amino acids. As DNA, the CDR3 is TGCAGCGTTGATAGCAATCTGAACTATGGCTACACCTTC. It is translated as CSVDSNLNYGYTF.

The genes are TRBV3-1 (or the pseudogene TRBV3-2) and TRBJ1-2; D gene uncertain. The CDR3 consists of 14 residues. Germline lookup yields CDR1 LGHDT and CDR2 YNNKEL (reference sequence). Trimming took off 2 bases at V and 6 bases at J, with 13 bases between the two ends. The CDR3 bases are TGTGCCAGCAGCCAACTTAAGGAGGGCCATGGCTACACCTTC. Protein sequence: CASSQLKEGHGYTF.